What follows are 9 T cell receptor beta chains derived from one specimen sequenced in a study of technical replicates of blood from a few donors. Assay: immunoSEQ multiplex PCR; the TCRdb copy retains only in-frame clones and omits some. The sample has about 85,000 clones; 85% to 95% are singletons. The specimen sequenced was T cells isolated from PBMCs. These receptor sequences come from a human donor in good health.

The CDR3 loop reads CAGARGAYNEQFF. The CDR3 bases are TGTGCGGGGGCTCGGGGCGCCTACAATGAGCAGTTCTTC. The chain combines TRBV6-1 with TRBJ2-1, with D perhaps TRBD1 (6 bases). The length of the CDR3 is 13 residues. Germline V gives CDR1 MNHNS, CDR2 SASEGT.

This rearrangement joins TRBV29-1 to TRBJ2-6; D is ambiguous. Germline assignment: CDR1 SQVTM and CDR2 ANQGSEA. The CDR3 covers 16 residues. Trimming cost V 0 bases and J 0 bases, with 9 bases left between them. The DNA for the CDR3 is TGCAGCGTTGAAGACCCCCTGGCCTCTGGGGCCAACGTCCTGACTTTC. The encoded protein is CSVEDPLASGANVLTF.

The V gene is TRBV5-4, the J gene TRBJ1-4; D is perhaps TRBD1 (6 bases). The CDR3 extends over 14 amino acids. CDR1 and CDR2 from the germline V gene are SGHNT and YYREEE (reference sequence). Trimming shortened V by 4 bases and J by 7 bases, and 14 bases separated the two germline ends. The CDR3 coding sequence is TGTGCCAGCAGCACACAACAGGGAAGTGAAAAACTGTTTTTT. Translated: CASSTQQGSEKLFF.

V and J are TRBV4-1 and TRBJ2-7; D is uncertain. This CDR3 has 12 residues. CDR1 and CDR2 from the germline V gene are MGHRA and YSYEKL. Deletions cut 3 bases from V and 0 bases from J, with 3 bases between. The CDR3 sequence: CASSQSSYEQYF. CDR3 in DNA: TGCGCCAGCAGCCAGAGCTCCTACGAGCAGTACTTC.

The J gene is TRBJ2-1, the V gene TRBV13; 13 positions agree with TRBD2. Per germline, CDR1 PRHDT and CDR2 FYEKMQ (reference sequence). V dropped 4 bases and J dropped 6; count of bases not matched to a gene: 12. The CDR3 covers 18 residues. CDR3 residues: CASSSGLAGWEGRNEQFF. CDR3 nucleotides: TGTGCCAGCAGCTCGGGACTAGCGGGGTGGGAGGGACGCAATGAGCAGTTCTTC.

The chain is built from TRBV29-1 and TRBJ2-7; TRBD1 matches at 7 bases. From germline, CDR1 is SQVTM and CDR2 ANQGSEA. V shed 7 bases and J 5 bases; nucleotides not matched to a gene: 11. CDR3 length: 13 amino acids. The chain's CDR3 is CSAIHRGSDEQYF. The CDR3, as DNA: TGCAGCGCAATACACAGGGGATCGGACGAGCAGTACTTC.

The chain carries TRBV2 and TRBJ2-2; D not certain. Trimming shortened V by 4 bases and J by 6 bases, and 9 bases separated the two germline ends. This CDR3 is 13 amino acids long. Germline V CDR1 and CDR2: SNHLY, FYNNEI. CDR3 sequence (DNA): TGTGCCAGCAGTGCCACAGACCCCGGGGAGCTGTTTTTT. Encoded protein: CASSATDPGELFF.

The genes are TRBV4-1 and TRBJ1-1, with a possible D match to TRBD1 (6 bases). The V end lost 1 base, the J end lost 4 bases, and 16 bases lay between the germline ends. CDR1 and CDR2 (germline): MGHRA, YSYEKL. The CDR3 loop spans 16 amino acids. CDR3 protein: CASSQGQGSWGTEAFF. The CDR3 bases are TGCGCCAGCAGCCAAGGGCAGGGGAGTTGGGGCACTGAAGCTTTCTTT.

V is TRBV5-5 and J is TRBJ1-2, with 7 nucleotides matching TRBD1. V dropped 0 bases and J dropped 2; count of bases not matched to a gene: 7. The CDR3 is 16 amino acids. Germline assignment: CDR1 SGHKS and CDR2 YYEKEE (reference sequence). CDR3 sequence: CASSLGRGRGNYGYTF. The CDR3 DNA sequence: TGTGCCAGCAGCTTGGGAAGGGGGCGCGGGAACTATGGCTACACCTTC.